These 3 T cell receptor beta chains share one sample of origin, sequenced in a study of blood T cell repertoires in COVID-19. Produced via immunoSEQ multiplex PCR; TCRdb's table is partial and in-frame only. This sample carries some 150,000 clones, just over 85% of them seen once, and the ten largest clones take around 3.3%. What was sequenced was peripheral blood. Receptor source: a man in his 70s with acute or convalescent COVID-19.

This sequence joins TRBV27 and TRBJ2-2; perhaps TRBD2 as D (6 bases). This CDR3 is 14 amino acids long. The V and J ends lost 8 bases and 6 bases respectively, with 16 bases between them. Germline lookup yields CDR1 MNHEY and CDR2 SMNVEV (reference sequence). CDR3 coding DNA: TGTGCCAGCGGGGACGGGAGTTTAGCCGGGGAGCTGTTTTTT. It encodes CASGDGSLAGELFF.

The chain has TRBV19 and TRBJ1-5, with D unresolved. This CDR3 spans 12 amino acids. The V gene lost 7 bases and the J gene lost 0 bases, with 4 bases spanning the gap. Germline V gene lookup returns CDR1 LNHDA and CDR2 SQIVND (reference sequence). CDR3 in DNA: TGTGCCAGTACCTATAGCAATCAGCCCCAGCATTTT. Its translation: CASTYSNQPQHF.

CDR3 bases: TGTGCCAGCAGCTTAACTGCAGGGGGTATAGAGACCCAGTACTTC. Translating gives CASSLTAGGIETQYF. The chain joins TRBV7-3 to TRBJ2-5; 7 bases are shared with TRBD1. With 0 bases clipped from V and 4 bases from J, the junction kept 5 bases outside the gene matches. Germline assignment: CDR1 SGHTA and CDR2 FQGTGA. CDR3 length: 15 amino acids.